The present TCR beta chain was sequenced within a study of blood T cells in healthy people across ages. Using a J-beta primer mix together with a sample-barcoded 5' primer, a second PCR was run for about 7 to 12 cycles. TCRdb used MiXCR to reprocess the 5' RACE reads, holding one entry per CDR3 protein. The data show about 800,000 distinct CDR3 sequences, with around 45% seen just once and around a sixth held by the top ten. There are 18 residues in the CDR3. Trimming took off 0 bases at V and 0 bases at J, with 12 bases between the two ends. Germline V gene sequence: CDR1 KGHSH, CDR2 LQKENI. This clonotype was counted a single time.

The chain uses TRBV18 and TRBJ2-6; D remains unclear. This clonotype was obtained from a man older than 75 in good health. Sequencing input: blood. The CDR3, as DNA: TGTGCCAGCTCACCACCGAGATTCCAGGCCTCTGGGGCCAACGTCCTGACTTTC. Translating gives CASSPPRFQASGANVLTF. Looking up the rest from reference TRBV18 and TRBJ2-6 gives the full variable domain: NAGVMQNPRHLVRRRGQEARLRCSPMKGHSHVYWYRQLPEEGLKFMVYLQKENIIDESGMPKERFSAEFPKEGPSILRIQQVVRGDSAAYFCASSPPRFQASGANVLTFGAGSRLTVL.